This TCR beta chain was recorded in a study of CD8 T cells in Susac syndrome. The sample holds a few counts of this clonotype. Germline V lookup: CDR1 MNHEY, CDR2 SMNVEV (reference sequence). V trimming: 5 bases; J trimming: 3 bases; junction bases outside the gene matches: 4. This CDR3 contains 13 residues. Random hexamers were used to reverse transcribe the RNA input (roughly 0.5 to 1 ug). TCR beta CDR3 was amplified by immunoSEQ covering 54 Vbeta and 13 Jbeta. TCRdb passed the immunoSEQ multiplex PCR reads through MiXCR, listing each CDR3 protein once. Of some 400,000 distinct CDR3 sequences listed, approximately 89% were seen once; the top ten hold under 0.15%. The T cells that were sequenced for TCR beta were CD8+ and CD4+ cells from blood.

V usage is TRBV27 and J usage is TRBJ2-7; 7 nucleotides align to TRBD1. The TCR was taken from a human donor with multiple sclerosis. The specimen sequenced was CD8+ T cells from PBMCs. This CDR3 reads CASSTRQGYEQYF. For the CDR3, the DNA is TGTGCCAGCAGTACCCGACAGGGCTACGAGCAGTACTTC.